These 18 T cell receptor beta chains share one sample of origin, sequenced in a study of blood T cell repertoires in COVID-19. Sequenced by immunoSEQ multiplex PCR; TCRdb stores in-frame clones only, minus some. Of tens of thousands of clones in the sample, 90% were seen once. The sample comprised peripheral blood. The receptors shown here come from a man over 45 with active COVID-19.

This sequence joins TRBV19 and TRBJ1-1, with TRBD1 matching 8 bases. Unmatched junction bases numbered 9, after V lost 5 bases and J lost 4 bases. The CDR3 has 15 residues. Germline values: CDR1 LNHDA, CDR2 SQIVND (reference sequence). DNA for the CDR3: TGTGCCAGTAGTGGTTTAACAGGGGGGGGCACTGAAGCTTTCTTT. Encoded protein: CASSGLTGGGTEAFF.

This chain links TRBV6-1 with TRBJ1-5; D uncertain. Trimming shortened V by 2 bases and J by 2 bases, and 13 bases separated the two germline ends. The CDR3 sequence is 16 residues long. Germline-derived CDR1 and CDR2 are MNHNS and SASEGT. CDR3 in DNA: TGTGCCAGCAGTGAATCCGCGGGCGGTGGCAATCAGCCCCAGCATTTT. This codes for CASSESAGGGNQPQHF.

The chain employs TRBV3-1 (or the pseudogene TRBV3-2) and TRBJ2-5; possible D gene TRBD1, 5 bases. Per germline, CDR1 LGHDT and CDR2 YNNKEL (reference sequence). CDR3 length equals 14 residues. Trimming removed 1 base from V and 2 bases from J, with 8 bases in between. CDR3 sequence reads: CASSQAGPQETQYF. CDR3 coding DNA: TGTGCCAGCAGCCAAGCAGGGCCTCAAGAGACCCAGTACTTC.

This clone is medium-sized (0.01 to 0.1%) by share. The genes are TRBV3-1 (or the pseudogene TRBV3-2) and TRBJ1-2; 7 nucleotides match TRBD1. CDR3 length equals 14 residues. Losses at the gene ends were 4 bases for V and 7 bases for J; bases not matched to a gene: 9. Germline loops: CDR1 LGHDT, CDR2 YNNKEL (reference sequence). The CDR3 protein is CASSLTTGPLGYTF. DNA for the CDR3: TGTGCCAGCAGCCTGACGACAGGGCCCCTTGGCTACACCTTC.

The chain is built from TRBV5-6 and TRBJ2-2; 7 bases match TRBD1. This CDR3 has 15 residues. Germline V gene data show CDR1 as SGHDT and CDR2 as YYEEEE. V gave up 1 base and J gave up 2 bases; unmatched junction bases: 2. The CDR3 loop is CASSLTGVNTGELFF. The CDR3 DNA sequence: TGTGCCAGCAGCTTGACAGGGGTCAACACCGGGGAGCTGTTTTTT.

In its sample, this clone was seen once. V is TRBV6-1 and J is TRBJ1-2; the match to TRBD1 covers 7 bases. The CDR3 extends over 14 amino acids. V lost 3 bases, J lost 4 bases, and 5 bases stayed unmatched. Germline assignment: CDR1 MNHNS and CDR2 SASEGT. The CDR3 loop reads CASSDAGGPYGYTF. DNA of the CDR3: TGTGCCAGCAGTGATGCAGGGGGACCCTATGGCTACACCTTC.

CDR3 protein: CASSGQGSSYNEQFF. CDR3 DNA: TGTGCCAGCAGTGGACAGGGGAGCTCCTACAATGAGCAGTTCTTC. The chain employs TRBV2 and TRBJ2-1; 8 bases are shared with TRBD1. Germline V lookup: CDR1 SNHLY, CDR2 FYNNEI. J gave up 0 bases and V 4 bases, and 2 bases lay outside the gene matches. The CDR3 runs to 15 residues.

The chain links TRBV7-2 to TRBJ1-4, with D possibly TRBD1 on 5 matching bases. The germline CDR1 and CDR2 sequences are SGHTA and FQGNSA. CDR3 length: 14 residues. Trimming removed 2 bases from V and 5 bases from J, with 9 bases in between. CDR3 DNA: TGTGCCAGCAGCTTAAACCGGGGGAATGAAAAACTGTTTTTT. Translation: CASSLNRGNEKLFF.

The CDR3 loop is CASSFNRNEKLFF. The CDR3 nucleotides read TGTGCCAGCAGTTTTAACAGAAATGAAAAACTGTTTTTT. The chain combines TRBV27 with TRBJ1-4; D is undetermined. The ends were cut back, 3 bases at V and 5 bases at J, with 7 bases in the middle. CDR1 is MNHEY, CDR2 SMNVEV, per germline (reference sequence). This CDR3 spans 13 amino acids.

The chain employs TRBV9 and TRBJ2-1; a possible D gene is TRBD2 (6 bases). The CDR3 contains 13 residues. Trimming left V 3 bases short and J 8 bases short, with 12 bases between. Per the germline V gene, CDR1 is SGDLS and CDR2 is YYNGEE. This chain's CDR3 is CASSGARRDEQFF. CDR3 nucleotides: TGTGCCAGCAGCGGGGCTAGGAGGGATGAGCAGTTCTTC.

This sequence joins TRBV24-1 and TRBJ2-7, with a possible D match to TRBD1 (7 bases). V was clipped by 2 bases and J by 6 bases, with 13 bases between them. CDR1 and CDR2 (germline): KGHDR, SFDVKD. The CDR3 has 14 residues. The CDR3 bases are TGTGCCACCAGTGATTCCACCCAGGGGGGCGAGCAGTACTTC. Residues: CATSDSTQGGEQYF.

As regards this clone: The same CDR3 can be traced to other DNA sequences in this sample. The chain combines TRBV18 with TRBJ2-3, with 11 nucleotides matching TRBD2. Germline lookup yields CDR1 KGHSH and CDR2 LQKENI. The CDR3 contains 15 residues. The ends lost 6 bases at V and 6 bases at J; junction bases unmatched: 8. CDR3 protein: CASSPPSGGTDTQYF. DNA of the CDR3: TGTGCCAGCTCCCCGCCTAGCGGGGGGACTGATACGCAGTATTTT. Filled out from reference TRBV18 and TRBJ2-3, the complete variable domain reads NAGVMQNPRHLVRRRGQEARLRCSPMKGHSHVYWYRQLPEEGLKFMVYLQKENIIDESGMPKERFSAEFPKEGPSILRIQQVVRGDSAAYFCASSPPSGGTDTQYFGPGTRLTVL.

The rearrangement links TRBV10-3 to TRBJ1-1, with TRBD1 matching 8 bases. The CDR3 runs to 13 residues. Germline CDR1 reads ENHRY; CDR2 reads SYGVKD. V was pared by 6 bases and J by 3 bases, with 3 bases of the junction left unmatched. The CDR3 nucleotides read TGTGCCATCAGGGGACAGGAAGACACTGAAGCTTTCTTT. It specifies CAIRGQEDTEAFF.

This chain links TRBV21-1 with TRBJ1-3. TRBV21-1 is tagged as a pseudogene. CDR3 length: 15 amino acids. The CDR3 DNA is TGTGCCAGCAGCAAAGGACTGAGGTCTGGAAACACCATATATTTT. Protein sequence: CASSKGLRSGNTIYF.

This chain links TRBV6-2 or TRBV6-3 with TRBJ2-7; possibly TRBD1 for D (5 bases). CDR1 MNHEY and CDR2 SVGEGT come from the germline V gene. CDR3 size: 12 residues. Between the trimmed V and J ends, which lost 5 bases and 2 bases, there was a span of 7 bases. CDR3 DNA: TGTGCCAGCAGTCGGACAACCTACGAGCAGTACTTC. Translated: CASSRTTYEQYF.

The chain has TRBV5-8 and TRBJ2-6; no definite D call. In germline, CDR1 is SGHTS, CDR2 YDEGEE. The CDR3 is 15 residues long. The V end was cut by 0 bases, the J end by 0 bases, with 4 bases between. The DNA for the CDR3 is TGTGCCAGCAGCTTGGCCGGCTCTGGGGCCAACGTCCTGACTTTC. This gives the protein CASSLAGSGANVLTF.

This clone was recorded only once. The V gene is TRBV28, the J gene TRBJ1-5; D is perhaps TRBD1 (5 bases). The length of the CDR3 is 14 residues. Germline loops: CDR1 MDHEN, CDR2 SYDVKM. V gave up 8 bases and J gave up 1 base, with 12 bases separating them. CDR3 sequence (DNA): TGTGCCAGCGGCCCGACAGACAGCAATCAGCCCCAGCATTTT. This encodes CASGPTDSNQPQHF. Supplemented by reference TRBV28 and TRBJ1-5, the full variable domain reads DVKVTQSSRYLVKRTGEKVFLECVQDMDHENMFWYRQDPGLGLRLIYFSYDVKMKEKGDIPEGYSVSREKKERFSLILESASTNQTSMYLCASGPTDSNQPQHFGDGTRLSIL.

This sequence joins TRBV6-5 and TRBJ2-7, with D maybe TRBD2 (6 bases). Looked up from germline, CDR1 is MNHEY and CDR2 is SVGAGI. V dropped 6 bases and J dropped 0 bases, with 12 bases sitting between them. The CDR3 is 14 residues long. CDR3 DNA: TGTGCCAGCAGGGAGGGGAGAACCTCCTACGAGCAGTACTTC. Protein product: CASREGRTSYEQYF.